These 22 T cell receptor beta chains share one sample of origin, sequenced in a study of blood T cells in healthy people across ages. PCR was performed a second time for 7 to 11 cycles using a sample-barcoded 5' primer and a J-beta primer mix. TCRdb re-analysed the 5' RACE reads in MiXCR, keeping a single row per CDR3 protein. Seen here are approximately 490,000 distinct CDR3 sequences, approximately 25% observed once, and the top ten hold around 10%. The same sample was also studied in work on T cells of mothers and their children.

Sequencing was done on a sample of blood. The receptors were sampled from a boy between 10 and 17 years old in good health.

Regarding this clonotype: Given the absence of the conserved phenylalanine or tryptophan at the CDR3 end, a read error is likely. The gene calls are TRBV12-3 or TRBV12-4 and TRBJ2-5; 12 nucleotides agree with TRBD2. The CDR3 is 15 residues long. V lost 5 bases, J lost 2 bases, and 3 bases stayed unmatched. The CDR3 spells CASSTSGGTQETQYL. The CDR3 DNA sequence: TGTGCCAGCAGTACTAGCGGGGGGACTCAAGAGACCCAGTACTTA.

The chain joins TRBV7-9 to TRBJ1-3, with 12 bases fitting TRBD1. V lost 4 bases and J lost 2; bases outside the gene matches: 6. The length of the CDR3 is 17 residues. Germline-derived CDR1 and CDR2 are SEHNR and FQNEAQ (reference sequence). Here the CDR3 DNA reads TGTGCCAGCAGCTCAGCCGGGACAGGGGGCGCTGGAAACACCATATATTTT. This gives the protein CASSSAGTGGAGNTIYF.

The sample holds many counts of this clonotype. The chain uses TRBV15 and TRBJ1-4; D is unclear. The V gene's germline CDR1 is LNHNV and CDR2 YYDKDF (reference sequence). The CDR3 totals 12 residues. With 7 bases removed from V and 4 bases from J, the gap between germline ends came to 7 bases. CDR3 amino acids: CATNGDNEKLFF. In nucleotides, the CDR3 is TGTGCCACCAACGGGGATAATGAAAAACTGTTTTTT.

The rearrangement uses TRBV7-2 and TRBJ1-4; 7 bases fit TRBD1. Trimming at V came to 2 bases and at J to 8 bases, leaving 5 bases not matched to a gene. CDR3 length: 14 amino acids. Germline V gives CDR1 SGHTA, CDR2 FQGNSA. CDR3 loop: CASSLRQGREKLFF. The CDR3 region has the DNA TGTGCCAGCAGCTTACGACAGGGAAGGGAAAAACTGTTTTTT.

The rearrangement uses TRBV7-6 and TRBJ2-5, with 13 bases that match TRBD2. V lost 2 bases and J lost 2; bases outside the gene matches: 8. This CDR3 is built from 18 residues. Germline V gene lookup returns CDR1 SGHVS and CDR2 FNYEAQ. The DNA of the CDR3 is TGTGCCAGCAGCTTATTCACTAGCGGGGGGGCTGGTCAAGAGACCCAGTACTTC. It is translated as CASSLFTSGGAGQETQYF.

In regard to this clonotype: At one end the junction does not follow the germline gene, possibly because of a read error. The V gene is TRBV28, the J gene TRBJ2-7; 13 bases align to TRBD2. The J call is in doubt because the DNA end fits TRBJ2-1 better. Germline CDR1 MDHEN, CDR2 SYDVKM. This CDR3 comprises 17 residues. CDR3 sequence reads: CTSSTPGLAGVYNEQFF. The CDR3 DNA reads TGTACCAGCAGTACCCCCGGACTAGCGGGAGTATACAATGAGCAGTTCTTC.

This chain links TRBV9 with TRBJ2-1; 11 positions match TRBD2. The CDR3 extends over 18 amino acids. In germline, CDR1 is SGDLS, CDR2 YYNGEE. The junction had 13 bases not matched to a gene; V was cut back by 3 bases and J by 5 bases. The CDR3 loop is CASSGRDNGLAGDNEQFF. CDR3 in DNA: TGTGCCAGCAGCGGCCGGGACAATGGACTAGCGGGCGACAATGAGCAGTTCTTC.

This clonotype was observed a handful of times. This chain joins TRBV7-6 and TRBJ1-1; weak D call: TRBD1 (5 bases). There are 15 residues in the CDR3. The V and J ends lost 1 base and 0 bases respectively, with 9 bases between them. Looked up from germline, CDR1 is SGHVS and CDR2 is FNYEAQ. The CDR3 loop is CASSLDHRLNTEAFF. The CDR3 DNA follows: TGTGCCAGCAGCTTAGATCACAGGCTGAACACTGAAGCTTTCTTT.

Regarding this clonotype: An end of the junction does not agree with germline; a read error may underlie this. The CDR3 loop reads CASSPGTGEIGDTIYF. In DNA, the CDR3 is TGTGCCAGCAGCCCCGGGACAGGGGAAATTGGAGACACCATATATTTT. The chain has TRBV7-9 and TRBJ1-3, with 10 bases identical to TRBD1. The CDR3 contains 16 residues. Germline V gene data show CDR1 as SEHNR and CDR2 as FQNEAQ (reference sequence).

Only a few counts were recorded for this clonotype. The chain uses TRBV5-4 and TRBJ2-7, with D tentatively TRBD1 or TRBD2 (5 bases each). The V and J ends lost 6 bases and 5 bases respectively, with 27 bases between them. This CDR3 has 17 amino acids. Germline values: CDR1 SGHNT, CDR2 YYREEE (reference sequence). The CDR3 bases are TGTGCCAGCAAGACTGCAGGCACCCGGGATGGACAACACGAGCAGTACTTC. This encodes CASKTAGTRDGQHEQYF.

This CDR3 is CASSPYWDNSYEQYF. The CDR3 DNA follows: TGTGCCAGCAGCCCGTATTGGGACAACTCCTACGAGCAGTACTTC. V is TRBV7-2 and J is TRBJ2-7, with D perhaps matching TRBD1 (6 bases). The V end lost 5 bases, the J end lost 0 bases, and 14 bases lay between the germline ends. There are 15 residues in the CDR3. Germline values: CDR1 SGHTA, CDR2 FQGNSA.

This clonotype has a handful of counts. The rearrangement joins TRBV25-1 to TRBJ2-1; perhaps TRBD2 as D (5 bases). The end of the DNA fits TRBJ2-7 better, so the J call may be wrong. Per the germline V gene, CDR1 is MGHDK and CDR2 is SYGVNS. CDR3 size: 17 residues. The CDR3 bases are TGTGCCAGCAGTGACTCGCTCGGGGTAGTTCCCGCCTACGAGCAGTACTTC. Amino acid sequence: CASSDSLGVVPAYEQYF.

The J gene is TRBJ1-6, the V gene TRBV18; possibly TRBD1 for D (6 bases). The CDR3 contains 16 residues. Germline-derived CDR1 and CDR2 are KGHSH and LQKENI. V lost 1 base and J lost 6, with 13 bases in between. The CDR3 DNA reads as TGTGCCAGCTCACCACTCCAGGGGATGGGTAATTCACCCCTCCACTTT. Translation: CASSPLQGMGNSPLHF.

The gene calls are TRBV12-3 or TRBV12-4 and TRBJ1-2; 7 nucleotides agree with TRBD1. The CDR3 runs 12 residues. The J segment lost 2 bases and the V segment lost 8 bases, leaving 2 bases of the junction unmatched. The CDR3 is CASRGQNYGYTF. The CDR3 DNA reads as TGTGCCAGCCGGGGACAGAACTATGGCTACACCTTC.

This chain joins TRBV6-1 and TRBJ2-1, with D possibly being TRBD2 (6 bases). The CDR3 is 15 amino acids. Per the germline V gene, CDR1 is MNHNS and CDR2 is SASEGT. Trimming took off 2 bases at V and 6 bases at J, with 14 bases between the two ends. The CDR3 DNA reads as TGTGCCAGCAGTGAAAGGGGAGGAGGAGGCAATGAGCAGTTCTTC. Its protein product is CASSERGGGGNEQFF.

CDR3 bases: TGTGCCAGCAGCCCAGAGGGGGTAGGGGTTAAGACCCAGTACTTC. Translated, it gives CASSPEGVGVKTQYF. V usage is TRBV7-2 and J usage is TRBJ2-5; D is possibly TRBD1 (6 bases). The CDR3 runs 15 residues. The V end was cut by 5 bases, the J end by 6 bases, with 19 bases between. Germline V gives CDR1 SGHTA, CDR2 FQGNSA. Based on the CDR3 plus reference TRBV7-2 and TRBJ2-5, the full variable domain is GAGVSQSPSNKVTEKGKDVELRCDPISGHTALYWYRQSLGQGLEFLIYFQGNSAPDKSGLPSDRFSAERTGGSVSTLTIQRTQQEDSAVYLCASSPEGVGVKTQYFGPGTRLLVL.

This clonotype was detected many times. The CDR3 reads CASSGGASTDTQYF. In DNA form, the CDR3 reads TGTGCCAGCAGCGGGGGGGCAAGCACAGATACGCAGTATTTT. This chain connects TRBV6-4 to TRBJ2-3; 8 bases map to TRBD2. Germline values: CDR1 MRHNA, CDR2 SNTAGT. The ends lost 6 bases at V and 0 bases at J; junction bases unmatched: 2. This CDR3 has 14 residues.

The genes are TRBV28 and TRBJ1-5, with 9 nucleotides matching TRBD1. J was trimmed by 3 bases and V by 5 bases; bases with no gene match: 8. This CDR3 has 16 residues. From germline, CDR1 is MDHEN and CDR2 SYDVKM. The CDR3 sequence is CASSPPGQGYNQPQHF. CDR3 sequence (DNA): TGTGCCAGCAGTCCTCCGGGACAGGGATACAATCAGCCCCAGCATTTT.

The rearrangement links TRBV7-2 to TRBJ1-2, with D possibly TRBD1 on 5 matching bases. Looked up from germline, CDR1 is SGHTA and CDR2 is FQGNSA. Trimming took 3 bases from V and 3 from J, leaving 11 bases between them. This CDR3 comprises 14 residues. CDR3 in DNA: TGTGCCAGCAGCTTCGGGACGGAGTACTATGGCTACACCTTC. Translation: CASSFGTEYYGYTF.

The rearrangement joins TRBV6-2 or TRBV6-3 to TRBJ2-5; no definite D call. Per the germline V gene, CDR1 is MNHEY and CDR2 is SVGEGT. This CDR3 spans 15 amino acids. The V and J ends lost 8 bases and 1 base respectively, with 17 bases between them. The CDR3 reads CASAIPLTGQETQYF. The CDR3 DNA is TGTGCCAGCGCCATACCCCTAACCGGCCAAGAGACCCAGTACTTC.

This clonotype was recorded a few times. The chain combines TRBV25-1 with TRBJ1-1; no clear D gene. The CDR3 runs to 12 residues. V lost 8 bases to trimming and J lost 0 bases, with 7 bases between them. CDR1 is MGHDK, CDR2 SYGVNS, per germline. The CDR3 DNA reads as TGTGCCAGCCATTTCTTGAACACTGAAGCTTTCTTT. Protein product: CASHFLNTEAFF.

V usage is TRBV6-2 or TRBV6-3 and J usage is TRBJ2-5; 10 bases line up with TRBD1. CDR1 and CDR2 from the germline V gene are MNHEY and SVGEGT. The CDR3 totals 16 residues. The V segment lost 6 bases and the J segment 3 bases; nucleotides outside the gene matches: 10. The DNA of the CDR3 is TGTGCCAGCAGACCCAGACAGGGGGCGTTAAAAGAGACCCAGTACTTC. Its protein product is CASRPRQGALKETQYF.